The clone carrying this TCR beta chain appeared many times. This sample was included in a study of T cell repertoires in cytomegalovirus infection. The V end was cut by 5 bases, the J end by 6 bases, with 20 bases between. This CDR3 is 16 amino acids long. TCRdb called the reads again in MiXCR, with one record for every CDR3 protein. The profile shows about 440,000 distinct CDR3 sequences, approximately 31% of them singletons. The source is a human donor in good health (CMV status not recorded). Some clones in this sample may be carry-over from other donors' samples. The rearrangement uses TRBV12-3 or TRBV12-4 and TRBJ1-5; D uncertain. Material: PBMCs. The chain's CDR3 is CASSPGRKSPGQPQHF. The CDR3 DNA reads as TGTGCCAGCAGTCCCGGGAGAAAAAGTCCCGGTCAGCCCCAGCATTTT.